The source of this TCR beta chain is a study of identical twins. CDR3 length: 16 amino acids. Germline V gene lookup returns CDR1 SGHVS and CDR2 FQNEAQ. The V and J ends lost 6 bases and 9 bases, in that order; junction bases with no gene match: 15. The study's findings and limits: The same donors were not followed; conclusions instead depended on cross-sectional statistical analysis. Clonotypes of the beta chain that were abundant in cord blood carried fewer insertions (memory repertoires showed none). Modelling approaches yielded underestimates of out-of-frame TCR alpha sharing between monozygotic twins.

This clonotype was observed at least ten times. Its matching antigen is unknown. A universal primer binding site was introduced by template switching. The final cDNA contained unique molecular identifiers. A single record per CDR3 protein comes from TCRdb applying MiXCR to the 5' RACE reads. Found here are around 670,000 distinct CDR3 sequences, approximately 6% of them singletons; the top ten hold approximately 2%. This receptor was obtained from a man between 18 and 35 years old in good health. The chain carries TRBV7-8 and TRBJ2-1; 9 bases are a match to TRBD1. Sequencing was carried out using naive T cells sorted from blood. CDR3 region: CASRRKPGQGGPEQFF. The CDR3 DNA reads as TGTGCCAGCAGACGGAAACCGGGACAGGGAGGTCCTGAGCAGTTCTTC.